The rows below give T cell receptor beta chains drawn from one sample of a study of beta chain features in type 1 diabetes. Measured with immunoSEQ multiplex PCR; TCRdb has only the in-frame clones, and not every one. In the table there are 250,000 to 350,000 clones, 14% of which are singletons. Source material: naive CD4+ T cells from blood. The source of these receptors is a man aged 25 to 45 with type 1 diabetes. The CDR3 runs from the conserved cysteine through the conserved F or W. The D gene is left open where the match is weak. Only some rows state a clone size, as once, few, many or a class for expanded clones.

d_call j_call clone_size v_call cdr3_length cdr3_nt cdr3_aa
- TRBJ2-2 - TRBV9 15 TGTGCCAGCAGCGTAACGGGGGTGAACACCGGGGAGCTGTTTTTT CASSVTGVNTGELFF
TRBD1 TRBJ1-2 - TRBV10-3 16 TGTGCCATCAGTGGGGGGACAGGGGATGCGCTATACGGCTACACCTTC CAISGGTGDALYGYTF
- TRBJ1-1 few TRBV25-1 13 TGTGCCAGCAGTGATCCCAGGGACACTGAAGCTTTCTTT CASSDPRDTEAFF
TRBD2 TRBJ2-2 few TRBV2 15 TGTGCCAGCCGAGGGACTAGCGGGAACGTCGGGGAGCTGTTTTTT CASRGTSGNVGELFF
- TRBJ2-7 few TRBV5-1 16 TGCGCCAGCAGCTTGGATACAGGAGGGGTATCATACGAGCAGTACTTC CASSLDTGGVSYEQYF
- TRBJ1-1 - TRBV7-3 13 TGTGCCAGCAGCTTAACGAGTTCAGGCGGGACTTTCTTT CASSLTSSGGTFF
- TRBJ1-2 - TRBV25-1 16 TGTGCCAGCAGTGAAGCCCCCGCAGGGCGGATGGATGGCTACACCTTC CASSEAPAGRMDGYTF
- TRBJ2-1 - TRBV30 16 TGTGCCAATACAGTGGGCCCGGGCGGAGGGGTCAATGAGCAGTTCTTC CANTVGPGGGVNEQFF
TRBD1 TRBJ2-1 - TRBV7-9 15 TGTGCCAGCAGCTCGACAGGGTATGACTACAATGAGCAGTTCTTC CASSSTGYDYNEQFF
- TRBJ2-7 - TRBV5-1 15 TGCGCCAGCAGCTTGAGTGGGACATCTCCCTACGAGCAGTACTTC CASSLSGTSPYEQYF
- TRBJ2-3 - TRBV9 13 TGTGCCAGCAGCGTAAGCTCCGTAGATACGCAGTATTTT CASSVSSVDTQYF
- TRBJ1-4 - TRBV6-6 14 TGTGCCAGCAGCACTGCGGGACGAGTTGAAAAACTGTTTTTT CASSTAGRVEKLFF
TRBD2 TRBJ2-2 few TRBV5-6 15 TGTGCCAGCAGATGGACTAGCGGGAGTACCGGGGAGCTGTTTTTT CASRWTSGSTGELFF
TRBD1 TRBJ1-5 - TRBV19 14 TGTGCCAGTAGTTCACAGACAGGGAATCAGCCCCAGCATTTT CASSSQTGNQPQHF
TRBD1 TRBJ1-1 - TRBV11-1 17 TGTGCCAGCAGTTTAGGGACAGGGCCCTACTCGAACACTGAAGCTTTCTTT CASSLGTGPYSNTEAFF
TRBD1 TRBJ2-6 few TRBV5-1 16 TGCGCCAGCAGCTTGCCAGGGGGCTCTGGGGCCAACGTCCTGACTTTC CASSLPGGSGANVLTF
TRBD2 TRBJ2-1 - TRBV9 15 TGTGCCAGCAGTTCCGGACTAGCTAGGTACAATGAGCAGTTCTTC CASSSGLARYNEQFF
- TRBJ2-3 - TRBV5-1 16 TGCGCCAGCAGCCCTCAAAACATCGACGGGACAGATACGCAGTATTTT CASSPQNIDGTDTQYF
- TRBJ2-7 - TRBV20-1 11 TGCAGTGCTCCAGGGGGGTACGAGCAGTACTTC CSAPGGYEQYF
TRBD2 TRBJ2-1 few TRBV7-2 16 TGTGCCAGCAGCCCATTAGCGGGGACGACCTACAATGAGCAGTTCTTC CASSPLAGTTYNEQFF
TRBD1 TRBJ2-6 few TRBV5-1 16 TGCGCCAGCAGCGTGGGACAGGGGATCGGGGCCAACGTCCTGACTTTC CASSVGQGIGANVLTF
- TRBJ1-1 - TRBV27 15 TGTGCCAGCAGTCCCCGCCCCGACAGGTCCACTGAAGCTTTCTTT CASSPRPDRSTEAFF
TRBD1 TRBJ1-2 few TRBV19 15 TGTGCCAGTAGTGATCCGGGACAGGGGATGCTTGGCTACACCTTC CASSDPGQGMLGYTF
- TRBJ1-4 few TRBV15 14 TGTGCCACCAGCAGAGGAGGCGGGGGTGAAAAACTGTTTTTT CATSRGGGGEKLFF
- TRBJ1-1 few TRBV6-5 14 TGTGCCAGCAGTTCTTTGTATCCGAACACTGAAGCTTTCTTT CASSSLYPNTEAFF
TRBD2 TRBJ2-1 - TRBV6-6 15 TGTGCCAGCAGCCGTCTAGCGGGAGGGCTCAATGAGCAGTTCTTC CASSRLAGGLNEQFF
TRBD1 TRBJ2-3 - TRBV29-1 14 TGCAGCGTAGTACAGGGGAGTCTGTCAGATACGCAGTATTTT CSVVQGSLSDTQYF
- TRBJ2-5 - TRBV9 13 TGTGCCAGCAGCGTAGGTCTAGGAGAGACCCAGTACTTC CASSVGLGETQYF